This passage covers 23 T cell receptor beta chains from one sample sequenced in a study of prognosis after radiotherapy for stage I lung cancer (dated by TCRdb to the early 2020s). The reads were generated on an Illumina HiSeq 3000. Two rounds of multiplex PCR were used to amplify the TCR beta CDR3 region from genomic DNA. The first PCR round used primers specific to each TRBV and TRBJ gene, with sequences filed in Chinese patent CN105087789A. TCRdb trimmed public reads at Q25 via fastp, called clones via MiXCR and kept in-frame beta chains. Every distinct CDR3 protein forms one entry, paired with its most common genes and DNA. The sample table holds 31,000 or so distinct CDR3 sequences, of which approximately 46% were seen once. Roughly 15% of the sample belongs to the ten largest clones. Here the sequenced sample was PBMCs, taken before or after stereotactic body radiation therapy (not recorded which). All receptors come from a donor over 45 with non-small cell lung cancer.

This clonotype was counted at least ten times. This rearrangement joins TRBV28 to TRBJ1-5, with 7 bases identical to TRBD1. The J segment lost 7 bases and the V segment lost 2 bases, leaving 5 bases of the junction unmatched. Germline V lookup: CDR1 MDHEN, CDR2 SYDVKM. The CDR3 covers 14 residues. The CDR3 DNA reads TGTGCCAGCAGTTTACCGGGACAGTTCCAGCCCCAGCATTTT. Protein: CASSLPGQFQPQHF.

This clonotype showed up just once. A far larger clone is one nucleotide away, so this likely arose from a read error. The V and J genes are TRBV6-4 and TRBJ2-2; the D gene could be TRBD1 or TRBD2 (6 bases each). This CDR3 has 18 residues. CDR1 and CDR2 from the germline V gene are MRHNA and SNTAGT. The CDR3 protein is CTIPGGVQGLPNTGELFF. CDR3 in DNA: TGTACCATCCCAGGAGGGGTCCAGGGGCTCCCGAACACCGGGGAGCTGTTTTTT.

This chain uses TRBV3-1 with TRBJ1-2; maybe TRBD1 (6 bases). CDR3 length equals 14 residues. V gave up 1 base and J gave up 6 bases, with 12 bases separating them. The germline V gene has CDR1 LGHDT and CDR2 YNNKEL (reference sequence). DNA for the CDR3: TGTGCCAGCAGCCAAGGACAGGTCAGGAATGGCTACACCTTC. Translating it yields CASSQGQVRNGYTF.

The table lists this clonotype with many counts. This CDR3 reads CAYGQGGNQPQHF. The CDR3 DNA sequence: TGTGCCTACGGACAGGGTGGTAATCAGCCCCAGCATTTT. The chain couples TRBV30 to TRBJ1-5; 8 positions match TRBD1. The J segment lost 4 bases and the V segment lost 7 bases, leaving 6 bases of the junction unmatched. The CDR3 is made up of 13 amino acids. From germline, CDR1 is GTSNPN and CDR2 SVGIG (reference sequence).

Points on this clonotype: At one of its ends the junction is not consistent with the germline gene, which may arise from a read error. The gene calls are TRBV28 and TRBJ1-2; no firm D call. Germline lookup yields CDR1 MDHEN and CDR2 SYDVKM. This CDR3 comprises 14 residues. The DNA for the CDR3 is TGTGCCAGCAGTTCCTCTCCCCTCAACTATGGCTACGACTTC. Protein product: CASSSSPLNYGYDF.

About this clonotype itself: This probably arose from a read error, given a far larger clone one base away. V usage is TRBV6-1 and J usage is TRBJ2-5, with 11 bases fitting TRBD2. CDR1 MNHNS and CDR2 SASEGT come from the germline V gene. The CDR3 spans 15 residues. In nucleotides, the CDR3 is TGTGCCAGCAGTGAGGTAGCGGGGGGGCCGGAGAACCAGTACTTC. Amino acids: CASSEVAGGPENQYF.

Concerning this clonotype: The junction departs from germline at one end; a sequencing error may be responsible. The chain combines TRBV5-1 with TRBJ2-7; 12 bases match TRBD1. CDR1 and CDR2 from the germline V gene are SGHRS and YFSETQ. The CDR3 is 16 amino acids. CDR3 nucleotide sequence: TGCGCCAGCAGCTTTGGCGGGACAGGGGGCTCCTACGAGCAGTACTTT. It specifies CASSFGGTGGSYEQYF.

The V and J genes are TRBV27 and TRBJ1-5; 7 bases are a match to TRBD1. In germline, CDR1 is MNHEY, CDR2 SMNVEV (reference sequence). The CDR3 extends over 15 amino acids. V shed 1 base, J shed 10 bases, and the junction held 10 bases outside the gene matches. CDR3 sequence (DNA): TGTGCCAGCAGTTTATTCCCGGACAGGTCGGAACCCCAGCATTTT. Its protein is CASSLFPDRSEPQHF.

The CDR3 is CSIKAVGSSTDTQYF. In DNA, the CDR3 is TGTTCCATTAAAGCCGTTGGCAGCAGCACAGATACGCAGTATTTT. The chain links TRBV6-2 or TRBV6-3 to TRBJ2-3; no clear D. This CDR3 is 15 amino acids long. Germline V lookup: CDR1 MNHEY, CDR2 SVGEGT.

On this clonotype: Only one base separates this from a far larger clonotype, so it likely reflects a read error. The chain joins TRBV6-4 to TRBJ2-6, with a weak D call TRBD1 (5 bases). This CDR3 region has 14 residues. Germline-derived CDR1 and CDR2 are MRHNA and SNTAGT. The V and J ends lost 6 bases and 0 bases respectively, with 6 bases between them. The CDR3 loop reads CASSQGSGANVLTF. In nucleotides, the CDR3 is TGTGCCAGCAGCCAGGGCTCTGGGGCCAACGTCCTGACTTTC.

As regards this clonotype: The junction departs from the called germline gene at one end, perhaps through a read error. V is TRBV6-2 or TRBV6-3 and J is TRBJ1-2; D ambiguous. The length of the CDR3 is 15 residues. The germline V gene encodes CDR1 MNHEY and CDR2 SVGEGT. DNA of the CDR3: TGTGCCGGCAGTTACTCGTGGGTGACCGGGAATGGCTACACCTTC. It specifies CAGSYSWVTGNGYTF.

To note about this clonotype: The likely explanation is a read error, given a far larger clone one base away. The V and J genes are TRBV6-2 or TRBV6-3 and TRBJ2-3; 10 bases are shared with TRBD2. Unmatched junction bases numbered 8, after V lost 5 bases and J lost 3 bases. This CDR3 has 16 residues. Germline CDR1 reads MNHEY; CDR2 reads SVGEGT. Written as DNA, the CDR3 is TGTGCCAGCAGTCCCACTAGCGGGGAGGCTACAGATACGCAGTATTTT. This sequence encodes CASSPTSGEATDTQYF.

The chain uses TRBV4-1 and TRBJ1-6; unclear D gene. The CDR3 sequence is 13 residues long. V dropped 0 bases and J dropped 10 bases, with 7 bases sitting between them. Germline lookup yields CDR1 MGHRA and CDR2 YSYEKL. The DNA for the CDR3 is TGCGCCAGCAGCCAAGATGGGCCCTCACCCCTCCACTTT. Protein: CASSQDGPSPLHF.

This clonotype was observed many times. J is TRBJ1-5 and V is TRBV20-1; 9 bases align to TRBD1. The V gene end was trimmed by 6 bases and the J gene end by 3 bases; junction bases not matched to a gene: 3. Germline V gives CDR1 DFQATT, CDR2 SNEGSKA (reference sequence). This CDR3 region has 13 residues. This CDR3 is CSARDRANQPQHF. DNA of the CDR3: TGCAGTGCGCGGGACAGGGCCAATCAGCCCCAGCATTTT.

This chain uses TRBV6-2 or TRBV6-3 with TRBJ2-2; D not certain. The germline V gene has CDR1 MNHEY and CDR2 SVGEGT. The CDR3 is 16 residues long. Trimming removed 7 bases from V and 2 bases from J, with 17 bases in between. The CDR3 DNA is TGTGCCAGCATTCCACGGGTCTCTCTTAACACCGGGGAGCTGTTTTTT. This gives the protein CASIPRVSLNTGELFF.

A note on this clonotype: Given a much more abundant clone one base away, this may be a read error. In DNA form, the CDR3 reads TGTGCCAGCAGTCGCCAGCCGCCGGGACACCTCCCGTTGTGCTCCTACGAGCAGTACTTC. Translation: CASSRQPPGHLPLCSYEQYF. The chain is built from TRBV6-2 or TRBV6-3 and TRBJ2-7; D possibly corresponds to TRBD1 (6 bases). Germline CDR1 and CDR2: MNHEY and SVGEGT. Trimming left V 5 bases short and J 0 bases short, with 29 bases between. This CDR3 has 20 amino acids.

This clonotype came up many times. CDR3 nucleotide sequence: TGTGCCAGCACTTCAGGGGCTTATAATTCACCCCTCCACTTT. As protein: CASTSGAYNSPLHF. The V and J genes are TRBV11-2 and TRBJ1-6, with a weak D call TRBD1 (6 bases). With 7 bases removed from V and 4 bases from J, the gap between germline ends came to 11 bases. The germline V gene has CDR1 SGHAT and CDR2 FQNNGV. The CDR3 sequence is 14 residues long. The entire variable domain, with the rest obtained from reference TRBV11-2 and TRBJ1-6, is as follows: EAGVAQSPRYKIIEKRQSVAFWCNPISGHATLYWYQQILGQGPKLLIQFQNNGVVDDSQLPKDRFSAERLKGVDSTLKIQPAKLEDSAVYLCASTSGAYNSPLHFGNGTRLTVT.

Ten or more counts support this clonotype. This chain links TRBV5-1 with TRBJ2-3; the match to TRBD2 covers 9 bases. The CDR3 covers 15 residues. Germline V lookup: CDR1 SGHRS, CDR2 YFSETQ. V gave up 3 bases and J gave up 0 bases; unmatched junction bases: 2. CDR3: CASSSTSGSTDTQYF. CDR3 in DNA: TGCGCCAGCAGCTCAACTAGCGGGAGCACAGATACGCAGTATTTT.

This clonotype showed up many times. The chain couples TRBV4-1 to TRBJ1-5; D gene uncertain. Looked up from germline, CDR1 is MGHRA and CDR2 is YSYEKL. The CDR3 totals 14 residues. The V end lost 1 base, the J end lost 5 bases, and 9 bases lay between the germline ends. CDR3 sequence reads: CASSQVLVDQPQHF. The CDR3 DNA reads TGCGCCAGCAGCCAAGTGCTAGTGGATCAGCCCCAGCATTTT.

This clonotype was observed at least ten times. The chain uses TRBV11-3 and TRBJ1-1; D perhaps matches TRBD1 (5 bases). The CDR3 is 14 residues long. With 5 bases removed from V and 0 bases from J, the gap between germline ends came to 10 bases. Germline V gene data show CDR1 as SGHNT and CDR2 as YENEEA. This chain's CDR3 is CASSQGAMNTEAFF. The CDR3 nucleotides are TGTGCCAGCAGCCAGGGAGCTATGAACACTGAAGCTTTCTTT. The entire variable domain, with the rest obtained from reference TRBV11-3 and TRBJ1-1, is as follows: EAGVVQSPRYKIIEKKQPVAFWCNPISGHNTLYWYLQNLGQGPELLIRYENEEAVDDSQLPKDRFSAERLKGVDSTLKIQPAELGDSAVYLCASSQGAMNTEAFFGQGTRLTVV.

The table lists this clonotype with a count of one. A far larger clone is off by one base, so a read error is likely. The chain recombines TRBV6-2 or TRBV6-3 with TRBJ2-7, with 9 positions matching TRBD1. The germline gives CDR1 MNHEY, CDR2 SVGEGT. Germline trimming cut 3 bases from V and 7 bases from J; bases unmatched to any gene: 10. This CDR3 spans 15 amino acids. This CDR3 reads CASSYSPGQGNEQYF. Written as DNA, the CDR3 is TGTGCCAGCAGTTATAGCCCGGGACAGGGTAATGAGCAGTACTTC.

This chain connects TRBV7-3 to TRBJ1-1, with D tentatively TRBD1 (5 bases). The CDR3 has 14 residues. Germline assignment: CDR1 SGHTA and CDR2 FQGTGA. V was clipped by 6 bases and J by 2 bases, with 13 bases between them. The CDR3 loop reads CASRENQGNTEAFF. CDR3 sequence (DNA): TGTGCCAGCAGGGAGAATCAGGGAAACACTGAAGCTTTCTTT.

This clonotype was counted at least ten times. In nucleotides, the CDR3 is TGCGCCAGCAGCCGGGGGAACACAGATACGCAGTATTTT. Protein sequence: CASSRGNTDTQYF. The chain combines TRBV5-1 with TRBJ2-3; D might be TRBD2 (6 bases). Deletions cut 4 bases from V and 2 bases from J, with 8 bases between. The CDR3 runs 13 residues. Per germline, CDR1 SGHRS and CDR2 YFSETQ. The full variable domain, with the rest looked up from reference TRBV5-1 and TRBJ2-3, is KAGVTQTPRYLIKTRGQQVTLSCSPISGHRSVSWYQQTPGQGLQFLFEYFSETQRNKGNFPGRFSGRQFSNSRSEMNVSTLELGDSALYLCASSRGNTDTQYFGPGTRLTVL.